The sequence of this T cell receptor (beta chain) was determined in a study of a mutant IDH1 vaccine in newly diagnosed glioma. The overall study: Eight vaccinations were given in weeks 1, 3, 5, 7, 11, 15, 19 and 23. Vaccines were begun 4-6 weeks after radiotherapy alone, or with temozolomide cycles. Those enrolled had earlier been treated with radiotherapy, temozolomide, or both, mostly both. Regarding the study as a whole: In about 93% of patients, immune responses induced by the vaccine occurred.

This clone was seen only once. As yet, its antigen is unknown. This CDR3 contains 16 residues. Germline CDR1 LNHDA, CDR2 SQIVND (reference sequence). V was clipped by 5 bases and J by 2 bases, with 19 bases between them. Described time point: week 23, last vaccination. Doses of 300 ug of mutant IDH1 20-mer peptide were given with topical imiquimod. Clones were read by immunoSEQ multiplex PCR, and TCRdb kept only the in-frame ones, dropping some. Counted here are tens of thousands of clones, over 70% occurring once; the ten biggest clones make up around 6.2%. This sample comprised PBMCs, obtained from a glioma patient whose treatment included an IDH1 peptide vaccine. The source is a man between 35 and 55 years old with glioma. This sequence joins TRBV19 and TRBJ2-7, with D unresolved. The CDR3 DNA follows: TGTGCCAGTAGTTCGACCTTACGGAATCTACCCTACGAGCAGTACTTC. Translating it yields CASSSTLRNLPYEQYF.